A single sample gave rise to the 29 T cell receptor beta chains below, sequenced in a study of blood T cell repertoires in COVID-19. The table came from immunoSEQ multiplex PCR; TCRdb's copy has only in-frame clones and leaves some out. The repertoire consists of approximately 90,000 clones, with under 90% occurring once and the leading ten covering 3% to 4%. Specimen: peripheral blood. All receptors come from an older woman with acute or convalescent COVID-19.

This chain links TRBV5-1 with TRBJ1-4; D might be TRBD1 (6 bases). This CDR3 has 15 residues. CDR1 is SGHRS, CDR2 YFSETQ, per germline. Trimming shortened V by 4 bases and J by 6 bases, and 16 bases separated the two germline ends. CDR3 sequence (DNA): TGCGCCAGCAGCGTCGGGACACTTAGTCATGAAAAACTGTTTTTT. The encoded protein is CASSVGTLSHEKLFF.

CDR3 in amino acids: CSASKWEEQFF. The CDR3 nucleotides read TGCAGTGCTAGTAAGTGGGAGGAGCAGTTCTTC. V gene TRBV20-1 combines with J gene TRBJ2-1; possibly TRBD2 for D (5 bases). CDR1 and CDR2 (germline): DFQATT, SNEGSKA (reference sequence). This CDR3 has 11 residues. V dropped 3 bases and J dropped 10 bases, with 10 bases sitting between them.

V and J are TRBV12-1 and TRBJ1-2; the D segment call TRBD1 is taken from the table without a DNA check. TRBV12-1 is classified as a pseudogene. The CDR3 is 12 amino acids. The CDR3 spells CASSYAGDGYTF. CDR3 nucleotide sequence: TGTGCCAGCAGCTACGCAGGGGATGGCTACACCTTC.

The rearrangement joins TRBV4-2 to TRBJ2-1, with 11 bases that match TRBD2. V trimming: 1 base; J trimming: 5 bases; junction bases outside the gene matches: 4. Germline CDR1 reads LGHNA; CDR2 reads YNFKEQ. The CDR3 loop spans 16 amino acids. This CDR3 is CASSQGSGGANNEQFF. The CDR3 coding sequence is TGTGCCAGCAGCCAAGGTAGCGGGGGGGCAAACAATGAGCAGTTCTTC.

V gene TRBV6-5 combines with J gene TRBJ1-2; 7 bases are a match to TRBD1. After removal of 6 bases from V and 4 bases from J, the junction contained 8 bases not matched to a gene. From germline, CDR1 is MNHEY and CDR2 SVGAGI. The CDR3 consists of 14 residues. In DNA, the CDR3 is TGTGCCAGCAGCTACAGGGGTCTTGGCTATGGCTACACCTTC. It codes for CASSYRGLGYGYTF.

V is TRBV19 and J is TRBJ1-5; no firm D call. Germline V gives CDR1 LNHDA, CDR2 SQIVND (reference sequence). V shed 3 bases and J shed 0 bases, with 6 bases lying between them. This CDR3 contains 14 residues. The DNA for the CDR3 is TGTGCCAGTAGTATCGCGAATAGCAATCAGCCCCAGCATTTT. This gives the protein CASSIANSNQPQHF.

The chain combines TRBV7-9 with TRBJ1-1, with D possibly matching TRBD1 (6 bases). Between the trimmed V and J ends, which lost 5 bases and 9 bases, there was a span of 13 bases. CDR1 and CDR2 from the germline V gene are SEHNR and FQNEAQ (reference sequence). The CDR3 loop spans 12 amino acids. In DNA form, the CDR3 reads TGTGCCAGCAGCGCTCAACAGGGAAAAGCTTTCTTT. Amino acid sequence: CASSAQQGKAFF. The full variable domain, its missing parts supplied by reference TRBV7-9 and TRBJ1-1, is DTGVSQNPRHKITKRGQNVTFRCDPISEHNRLYWYRQTLGQGPEFLTYFQNEAQLEKSRLLSDRFSAERPKGSFSTLEIQRTEQGDSAMYLCASSAQQGKAFFGQGTRLTVV.

This clone was seen just once. The genes are TRBV5-6 and TRBJ2-2, with no clear D. Deletions cut 4 bases from V and 4 bases from J, with 23 bases between. The CDR3 has 18 residues. Germline CDR1 is SGHDT and CDR2 is YYEEEE. The CDR3 reads CASSQVAGSLLVTGELFF. CDR3 nucleotides: TGTGCCAGCAGCCAGGTGGCAGGTTCGCTTTTGGTCACCGGGGAGCTGTTTTTT.

Only one count was recorded for this clone. The gene calls are TRBV7-2 and TRBJ2-7, with D possibly being TRBD2 (6 bases). V lost 0 bases, J lost 3 bases, and 15 bases lay in between. The V gene's germline CDR1 is SGHTA and CDR2 FQGNSA. This CDR3 contains 16 residues. This chain's CDR3 is CASSLAKASASYEQYF. The CDR3 DNA reads as TGTGCCAGCAGCTTAGCCAAGGCTAGCGCTAGCTACGAGCAGTACTTC. The full variable domain, rest sourced from reference TRBV7-2 and TRBJ2-7, is GAGVSQSPSNKVTEKGKDVELRCDPISGHTALYWYRQSLGQGLEFLIYFQGNSAPDKSGLPSDRFSAERTGGSVSTLTIQRTQQEDSAVYLCASSLAKASASYEQYFGPGTRLTVT.

The rearrangement links TRBV6-5 to TRBJ1-2; TRBD1 is a possible D gene (6 bases). V was pared by 6 bases and J by 8 bases, with 19 bases between. Germline values: CDR1 MNHEY, CDR2 SVGAGI. The length of the CDR3 is 14 residues. CDR3 sequence reads: CASSRPPGAGGYTF. CDR3 bases: TGTGCCAGCAGCCGGCCACCAGGGGCTGGGGGCTACACCTTC.

The V gene is TRBV6-4, the J gene TRBJ2-3; 8 bases match TRBD2. Trimming at V came to 3 bases and at J to 4 bases, leaving 6 bases not matched to a gene. Germline V gene data show CDR1 as MRHNA and CDR2 as SNTAGT. This CDR3 spans 15 amino acids. CDR3 amino acids: CASSETSGKADTQYF. The CDR3 nucleotides are TGTGCCAGCAGTGAAACTAGCGGTAAAGCAGATACGCAGTATTTT.

The chain couples TRBV2 to TRBJ2-7; D is unresolved. Deletions cut 4 bases from V and 3 bases from J, with 7 bases between. This CDR3 contains 12 residues. Germline assignment: CDR1 SNHLY and CDR2 FYNNEI. CDR3 amino acids: CASSGSGYEQYV. The CDR3 DNA reads as TGTGCCAGCAGTGGTTCAGGCTACGAGCAGTACGTC.

The V gene is TRBV10-2, the J gene TRBJ2-5, with D unclear. Germline values: CDR1 WSHSY, CDR2 SAAADI. Trimming took off 10 bases at V and 5 bases at J, with 23 bases between the two ends. This CDR3 contains 15 residues. CDR3 sequence: CATRVRSSSRETQYF. The DNA of the CDR3 is TGCGCCACGCGAGTCAGATCTAGTTCGAGGGAGACCCAGTACTTC.

V usage is TRBV3-1 (or the pseudogene TRBV3-2) and J usage is TRBJ1-3, with no clear D. Between the trimmed V and J ends, which lost 1 base and 0 bases, there was a span of 10 bases. The CDR3 extends over 16 amino acids. CDR1 is LGHDT, CDR2 YNNKEL, per germline (reference sequence). The CDR3 DNA sequence: TGTGCCAGCAGCCAAGTCACTTTAGACTCTGGAAACACCATATATTTT. It yields the protein CASSQVTLDSGNTIYF.

The genes are TRBV19 and TRBJ1-2; 7 bases align to TRBD1. The CDR3 runs to 14 residues. V trimming: 4 bases; J trimming: 0 bases; junction bases outside the gene matches: 2. The germline gives CDR1 LNHDA, CDR2 SQIVND (reference sequence). CDR3 nucleotides: TGTGCCAGTAGTACTGGGACAGCTAACTATGGCTACACCTTC. Residues: CASSTGTANYGYTF.

The chain carries TRBV3-1 (or the pseudogene TRBV3-2) and TRBJ1-1; D is uncertain. This CDR3 has 13 residues. V was clipped by 2 bases and J by 3 bases, with 7 bases between them. The germline gives CDR1 LGHDT, CDR2 YNNKEL (reference sequence). CDR3 nucleotide sequence: TGTGCCAGCAGCCAACTACAGTACACTGAAGCTTTCTTT. Amino acid sequence: CASSQLQYTEAFF.

The chain recombines TRBV6-1 with TRBJ2-2; D may be TRBD1 (6 bases). Trimming stripped 4 bases from V and 7 bases from J, with 19 bases between. The CDR3 has 16 amino acids. Germline V gives CDR1 MNHNS, CDR2 SASEGT. CDR3 nucleotide sequence: TGTGCCAGCAGTGCGGACAGTTTACAGTATAACGGGGAGCTGTTTTTT. As protein: CASSADSLQYNGELFF.

CDR3: CASRPTGLAEAFF. CDR3 sequence (DNA): TGTGCCAGCAGGCCTACAGGATTGGCTGAAGCTTTCTTT. The rearrangement links TRBV12-3 or TRBV12-4 to TRBJ1-1; D may be TRBD1 (5 bases). V gave up 6 bases and J gave up 6 bases, with 14 bases separating them. CDR3 length: 13 amino acids.

V usage is TRBV27 and J usage is TRBJ1-2, with D perhaps TRBD1 (5 bases). This CDR3 region has 13 residues. Germline V gene lookup returns CDR1 MNHEY and CDR2 SMNVEV (reference sequence). Trimming shortened V by 8 bases and J by 3 bases, and 13 bases separated the two germline ends. Written as DNA, the CDR3 is TGTGCCAGCGGGAGGGGAGTCGACTATGGCTACACCTTC. It yields the protein CASGRGVDYGYTF.

Here the CDR3 reads CASTGEEDQPQHF. CDR3 bases: TGTGCCAGCACTGGCGAGGAGGATCAGCCCCAGCATTTT. The V and J genes are TRBV12-3 or TRBV12-4 and TRBJ1-5; D not resolved. The CDR3 runs 13 residues. The V gene lost 7 bases and the J gene lost 5 bases, with 12 bases spanning the gap.

The genes are TRBV3-1 (or the pseudogene TRBV3-2) and TRBJ2-1; 7 bases are shared with TRBD2. Germline CDR1 reads LGHDT; CDR2 reads YNNKEL (reference sequence). This CDR3 is 15 amino acids long. With V trimmed by 3 bases and J by 6 bases, 8 bases remained unmatched. CDR3 residues: CASSQELGTTNEQFF. For the CDR3, the DNA is TGTGCCAGCAGCCAGGAACTCGGGACTACCAATGAGCAGTTCTTC.

The J gene is TRBJ2-7, the V gene TRBV10-1; a weak D match, TRBD1 (5 bases). CDR1 and CDR2 (germline): WNHNN, SYGVQD (reference sequence). V dropped 2 bases and J dropped 4 bases, with 6 bases sitting between them. This CDR3 has 12 amino acids. The chain's CDR3 is CASSERGYEQYF. The CDR3 DNA follows: TGCGCCAGCAGTGAGAGGGGTTACGAGCAGTACTTC.

V and J are TRBV20-1 and TRBJ2-7; the match to TRBD2 covers 12 bases. This CDR3 spans 14 amino acids. Germline CDR1 is DFQATT and CDR2 is SNEGSKA (reference sequence). With 3 bases clipped from V and 5 bases from J, the junction kept 5 bases outside the gene matches. The CDR3 bases are TGCAGTGCTAGTATGACTAGCGGGGGCAACGAGCAGTACGTC. This encodes CSASMTSGGNEQYV.

This clone was seen once. The rearrangement links TRBV5-1 to TRBJ1-6; D gene ambiguous. The germline CDR1 and CDR2 sequences are SGHRS and YFSETQ. The CDR3 has 14 amino acids. V was shortened by 0 bases and J by 7 bases, with 8 bases between the two germline ends. The CDR3 protein is CASSLVTANSPLHF. The CDR3 DNA reads TGCGCCAGCAGCTTGGTAACAGCCAATTCACCCCTCCACTTT.

The rearrangement links TRBV4-2 to TRBJ2-1; D gene ambiguous. Germline V gives CDR1 LGHNA, CDR2 YNFKEQ. The ends were cut back, 4 bases at V and 0 bases at J, with 10 bases in the middle. The CDR3 runs 15 residues. CDR3 bases: TGTGCCAGCAGCCTTACTTTGAGCTCCTACAATGAGCAGTTCTTC. It codes for CASSLTLSSYNEQFF.

This chain uses TRBV10-3 with TRBJ1-4; 7 nucleotides line up with TRBD1. Germline V lookup: CDR1 ENHRY, CDR2 SYGVKD. The CDR3 consists of 13 residues. Trimming took 11 bases from V and 3 from J; bases not matched to a gene: 6. CDR3 region: CAVQGVANEKLFF. Here the CDR3 DNA reads TGTGCCGTTCAGGGGGTTGCTAATGAAAAACTGTTTTTT.

This chain joins TRBV30 and TRBJ1-2; D not certain. V was clipped by 0 bases and J by 6 bases, with 8 bases between them. Germline-derived CDR1 and CDR2 are GTSNPN and SVGIG (reference sequence). The CDR3 loop spans 12 amino acids. In nucleotides, the CDR3 is TGTGCCTGGAGTGTACACGGGAATGGCTACACCTTC. Residues: CAWSVHGNGYTF.

The V and J genes are TRBV30 and TRBJ2-7; 9 nucleotides line up with TRBD1. The V gene end was trimmed by 0 bases and the J gene end by 11 bases; junction bases not matched to a gene: 8. The CDR3 spans 13 residues. CDR1 GTSNPN and CDR2 SVGIG come from the germline V gene (reference sequence). CDR3 sequence reads: CAWSVITRQGEYF. For the CDR3, the DNA is TGTGCCTGGAGTGTAATCACGCGACAGGGGGAGTACTTC.

V and J are TRBV9 and TRBJ1-2; maybe TRBD1 (5 bases). Looked up from germline, CDR1 is SGDLS and CDR2 is YYNGEE. The CDR3 length is 17 residues. Trimming left V 0 bases short and J 7 bases short, with 22 bases between. The CDR3 DNA sequence: TGTGCCAGCAGCGTAGACGGGACTGCTATTCTCTATGGTGGCTACACCTTC. This translates into CASSVDGTAILYGGYTF.